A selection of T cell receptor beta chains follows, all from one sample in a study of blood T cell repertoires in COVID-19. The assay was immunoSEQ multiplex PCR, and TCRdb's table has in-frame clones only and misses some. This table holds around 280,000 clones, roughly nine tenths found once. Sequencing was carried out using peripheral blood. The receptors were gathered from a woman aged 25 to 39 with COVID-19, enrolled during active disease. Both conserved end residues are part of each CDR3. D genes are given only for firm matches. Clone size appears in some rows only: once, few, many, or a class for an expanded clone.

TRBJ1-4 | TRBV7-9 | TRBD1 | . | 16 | CASSLRWDRGGEKLFF | TGTGCCAGCAGCTTACGGTGGGACAGGGGTGGTGAAAAACTGTTTTTT
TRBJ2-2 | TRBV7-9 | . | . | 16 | CASSLMSRDITGELFF | TGTGCCAGCAGCTTAATGAGCCGGGATATCACCGGGGAGCTGTTTTTT
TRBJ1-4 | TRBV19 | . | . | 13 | CASSITQGEKLFF | TGTGCCAGTAGCATTACCCAGGGTGAAAAACTGTTTTTT
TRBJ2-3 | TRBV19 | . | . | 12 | CASSIGTDTQYF | TGTGCCAGTAGTATCGGCACAGATACGCAGTATTTT
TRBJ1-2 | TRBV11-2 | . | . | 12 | CASKKAGVGYTF | TGTGCCAGCAAAAAGGCAGGGGTTGGCTACACCTTC
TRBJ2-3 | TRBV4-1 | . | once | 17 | CASSPYLTGGDTDTQYF | TGCGCCAGCAGCCCATATCTAACAGGAGGGGACACAGATACGCAGTATTTT
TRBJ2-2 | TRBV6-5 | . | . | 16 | CASSYSAPPGTGELFF | TGTGCCAGCAGTTACTCGGCCCCTCCTGGCACCGGGGAGCTGTTTTTT
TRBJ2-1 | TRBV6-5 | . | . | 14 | CASNPDGSPNEQFF | TGTGCCAGCAACCCCGATGGGAGCCCGAATGAGCAGTTCTTC
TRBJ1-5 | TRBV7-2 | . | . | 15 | CASSLVSARGQPQHF | TGTGCCAGCAGCTTAGTATCGGCCCGAGGGCAGCCCCAGCATTTT
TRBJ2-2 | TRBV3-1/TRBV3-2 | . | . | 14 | CASSQVGGTGELFF | TGTGCCAGCAGCCAAGTGGGAGGAACCGGGGAGCTGTTTTTT
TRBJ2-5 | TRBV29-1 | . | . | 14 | CSGTTRRAQETQYF | TGCAGCGGGACGACCCGGAGGGCGCAAGAGACCCAGTACTTC
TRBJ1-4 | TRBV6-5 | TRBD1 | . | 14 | CASRETGGVEKLFF | TGTGCCAGCAGGGAGACAGGGGGCGTTGAAAAACTGTTTTTT
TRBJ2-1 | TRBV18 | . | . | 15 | CASSPPGGRLNEQFF | TGTGCCAGCTCACCACCGGGGGGGCGGCTCAATGAGCAGTTCTTC
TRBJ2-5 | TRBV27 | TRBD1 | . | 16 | CASSLFGTGGQETQYF | TGTGCCAGCAGTTTATTCGGGACAGGGGGACAAGAGACCCAGTACTTC
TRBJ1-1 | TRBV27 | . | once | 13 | CASSFNGNTEAFF | TGTGCCAGCAGTTTCAACGGGAACACTGAAGCTTTCTTT